This note documents a single T cell receptor beta chain sequence. The record originates from a study of blood T cell repertoires in COVID-19. Sequencing was performed with immunoSEQ multiplex PCR; in TCRdb, only in-frame clones are kept and a portion is missing. The sample shows 120,000 or so clones, about 80% of them seen only once. Sequencing used peripheral blood. The clonotype comes from a human donor in a cohort sampled during active COVID-19.

This chain's CDR3 is CASSRPGTSISDTQYF. The CDR3 DNA sequence: TGTGCCAGCAGCCGTCCCGGGACTAGCATCTCAGATACGCAGTATTTT. The chain joins TRBV6-2 or TRBV6-3 to TRBJ2-3; 9 nucleotides line up with TRBD2. The germline V gene has CDR1 MNHEY and CDR2 SVGEGT. V trimming: 6 bases; J trimming: 4 bases; junction bases outside the gene matches: 11. This CDR3 contains 16 residues.